This T cell receptor beta chain was sequenced in a study of T cells in Graves' hyperthyroidism and ophthalmopathy (dated 2019 in TCRdb). At the level of the whole study: Peripheral blood samples were taken at initial diagnosis, before any treatment was given. The approximately 90 discovery patients were divided at random into training and test sets in a 7:3 ratio. The study also compared thyroid tissue and blood T-cell repertoires from 6 or 7 Graves' hyperthyroidism patients. After sampling, hyperthyroidism patients received methimazole starting at 30 mg daily, and ophthalmopathy patients received high-dose intravenous methylprednisolone. An independent validation cohort of some 18 hyperthyroidism patients and 17 patients who later progressed to ophthalmopathy tested prospective prediction of ophthalmopathy. TCR V-J signatures able to tell the groups apart were searched for in a discovery cohort of 90 to 100 patients, of whom under 45 had Graves' ophthalmopathy and about 55 had stable Graves' hyperthyroidism. The paper describes TCR Vbeta CDR3 sequencing of 120 to 150 peripheral blood samples, made up of 43 ophthalmopathy patients, around 73 hyperthyroidism patients and 17 progressor patients. The study at large found these results: Most expanded thyroid clonotypes (frequency above 0.001) were also detected in blood, a finding suggesting that blood repertoires may reflect thyroid immune responses. In validation, the model predicted progression to ophthalmopathy with approximately 69% sensitivity and about 72% specificity, a median of 6.5 months before onset. A 13 V-J signature model separated ophthalmopathy from stable hyperthyroidism, with roughly 88% sensitivity and about 81% specificity in cross-validation and 80%/75% in testing. Sample size was not statistically predetermined, and blinding of investigators to group allocation was not performed.

TCR beta CDR3 regions were amplified from RNA transcripts. The first round of RT-PCR for the TCR CDR3 was performed with the HTBI primer set and the Qiagen OneStep RT-PCR kit. Libraries were constructed in a second round of multiplex PCR, after which size selection and purification were carried out. Paired-end sequencing of the libraries was performed with 100 bp reads on an Illumina HiSeq2000. The study's own analysis went as follows. SOAPnuke was used to process the raw data, removing reads that contained adapters or uncalled bases, had a mean Phred below 15, or lacked an exact match to the constant primer or identifier. High-quality paired reads were merged using COPE v1.2.5, and each unique nucleotide sequence was defined as a clonotype. MiTCR v1.1 was used to align the clonotypes against IMGT TRBV, TRBD and TRBJ reference segments. Only V-J combinations with frequency above 0.0001, covering about 99% of repertoires, were analysed. The TCS score was defined as F50 (clonal expansion) divided by E x V (chaos), with BLOSUM62-based TCRdist calculated between CDR3 peptides within each V-J. Welch's t-statistics and random forest reduced 500 to 650 V-J features to 13, which were used in a naive Bayes classifier (R e1071). Clones were called with MiXCR by TCRdb after fastp trimmed the public reads at Q25, and only in-frame beta chains were retained. Rows with a matching CDR3 protein are joined into one entry that keeps the most common DNA and genes. The V and J calls shown here were made by TCRdb, not taken from the authors' results. In this sample the table shows a few hundred thousand distinct CDR3 sequences, approximately 15% of which occur a single time. The leading ten clones occupy approximately 7.5% of the sample.

Including the terminal cysteine and phenylalanine, the CDR3 comprises 16 residues. Solely the CDR3 DNA is kept, with 48 bases framed from the first base. The junction shows trimming of 4 bases on V and 1 base on J, and the gene matches do not reach 5 bases of it. CDR1 and CDR2 are drawn from the germline V gene: MNHEY, SVGEGT. As to this clonotype: Its antigen is not yet known. The sample holds no much larger clone one base away, and base qualities are not on file.

Graves' hyperthyroidism was defined as stable when no progression to ophthalmopathy occurred over 18 months of follow-up. The hyperthyroidism patients were between 18 and 65 years old and newly diagnosed, with a disease duration of less than 2 months. Patients with uncontrolled infections, other autoimmune diseases, pregnancy or lactation were excluded. Diagnoses were based on clinical symptoms, serum thyroxine and TRAb, thyroid ultrasound and orbital computed tomography. PBMCs were isolated from roughly 10 ml of fresh peripheral blood by Ficoll-Paque density gradient centrifugation. Total RNA was extracted using Trizol reagent, and RNA quality was assessed on an Agilent 2100 Bioanalyzer.

This clonotype was obtained from a woman younger than 30 with Graves' hyperthyroidism. Here the chain combines TRBV6-2 or TRBV6-3 and TRBJ2-3; 10 of the junction bases match TRBD2. Material: blood. The DNA sequence is as follows: TGTGCCAGCAGTTTGGCTAGCGGGAGTGGCACAGATACGCAGTATTTT. This encodes CASSLASGSGTDTQYF.